This TCR beta chain was profiled in a study of PD-1 and CTLA-4 blockade in melanoma. Looked up from germline, CDR1 is SGHRS and CDR2 is YFSETQ. The CDR3 has 14 amino acids. Trimming at V came to 4 bases and at J to 3 bases, leaving 3 bases not matched to a gene. Using immunoSEQ multiplex PCR, the repertoire was profiled, and TCRdb retains in-frame clones only, with some absent. Of roughly 30,000 clones in the sample, around 90% were seen once. Specimen: CD8+ T cells from peripheral blood, collected from a patient given anti-PD-1 treatment. The chain recombines TRBV5-1 with TRBJ2-7, with 11 bases aligning to TRBD2. The sequence was obtained from a human donor with melanoma. The CDR3 reads CASSPGTSGYEQYF. CDR3 DNA sequence: TGCGCCAGCAGCCCCGGGACTAGCGGCTACGAGCAGTACTTC.